Presented here are 17 T cell receptor beta chains from one specimen sequenced in a study of blood T cell repertoires in COVID-19. Some clones are missing from TCRdb's copy, which holds only in-frame ones; the method was immunoSEQ multiplex PCR. The data hold about 190,000 clones, with more than 60% observed a single time. The sequencing input was peripheral blood. All receptors derive from a woman aged 45-65 years with acute or convalescent COVID-19.

The chain joins TRBV7-7 to TRBJ2-1; 7 bases align to TRBD2. Germline V gene lookup returns CDR1 SSHAT and CDR2 FNYEAQ (reference sequence). The CDR3 is 12 amino acids. With 8 bases clipped from V and 6 bases from J, the junction kept 4 bases outside the gene matches. CDR3 loop: CASAGEGNEQFF. DNA of the CDR3: TGTGCCAGCGCGGGAGAAGGCAATGAGCAGTTCTTC. Supplemented by reference TRBV7-7 and TRBJ2-1, the full variable domain reads GAGVSQSPRYKVTKRGQDVTLRCDPISSHATLYWYQQALGQGPEFLTYFNYEAQPDKSGLPSDRFSAERPEGSISTLTIQRTEQRDSAMYRCASAGEGNEQFFGPGTRLTVL.

V and J are TRBV3-1 (or the pseudogene TRBV3-2) and TRBJ2-7, with TRBD2 identical over 9 bases. The ends lost 0 bases at V and 9 bases at J; junction bases unmatched: 9. The CDR3 spans 15 residues. The germline V gene encodes CDR1 LGHDT and CDR2 YNNKEL (reference sequence). The CDR3 reads CASSQEGTSPRGQYF. The CDR3 DNA is TGTGCCAGCAGCCAAGAAGGGACTAGCCCACGGGGGCAGTACTTC.

The J gene is TRBJ2-7, the V gene TRBV27, with 13 bases aligning to TRBD2. The germline V gene has CDR1 MNHEY and CDR2 SMNVEV (reference sequence). The CDR3 has 16 residues. V shed 7 bases, J shed 3 bases, and the junction held 9 bases outside the gene matches. CDR3 residues: CASKGLAGAKIYEQYF. The CDR3 DNA reads as TGTGCCAGCAAAGGACTAGCGGGGGCTAAAATCTACGAGCAGTACTTC.

This rearrangement joins TRBV15 to TRBJ1-5, with D possibly matching TRBD1 (5 bases). CDR1 is LNHNV and CDR2 is YYDKDF in the germline V gene (reference sequence). Between the trimmed V and J ends, which lost 9 bases and 0 bases, there was a span of 15 bases. The CDR3 extends over 15 amino acids. CDR3: CATSSGGNSNQPQHF. The DNA of the CDR3 is TGTGCCACATCTTCGGGGGGGAATAGCAATCAGCCCCAGCATTTT.

The genes are TRBV5-1 and TRBJ2-2, with D tentatively TRBD1 (5 bases). This CDR3 has 14 residues. Germline V gene lookup returns CDR1 SGHRS and CDR2 YFSETQ. With 0 bases removed from V and 4 bases from J, the gap between germline ends came to 7 bases. This CDR3 reads CASSLVGATGELFF. In nucleotides, the CDR3 is TGCGCCAGCAGCTTGGTTGGGGCCACCGGGGAGCTGTTTTTT.

This clone was recorded once. The chain employs TRBV13 and TRBJ2-7; TRBD1 might be the D (6 bases). CDR3 size: 15 residues. The germline CDR1 and CDR2 sequences are PRHDT and FYEKMQ (reference sequence). Trimming removed 2 bases from V and 0 bases from J, with 11 bases in between. The CDR3 loop reads CASSLHRQVSYEQYF. As DNA, the CDR3 is TGTGCCAGCAGCTTACACAGACAGGTCTCCTACGAGCAGTACTTC.

The CDR3 here is CASSLISNTEAFF. The CDR3 DNA reads as TGTGCCAGCAGCTTAATATCGAACACTGAAGCTTTCTTT. The V and J genes are TRBV7-2 and TRBJ1-1; the D is unclear. Germline values: CDR1 SGHTA, CDR2 FQGNSA. The CDR3 spans 13 residues. V was trimmed by 2 bases and J by 1 base, leaving 5 bases between them. Based on the CDR3 plus reference TRBV7-2 and TRBJ1-1, the full variable domain is GAGVSQSPSNKVTEKGKDVELRCDPISGHTALYWYRQSLGQGLEFLIYFQGNSAPDKSGLPSDRFSAERTGGSVSTLTIQRTQQEDSAVYLCASSLISNTEAFFGQGTRLTVV.

This clone was seen a few times. The CDR3 DNA is TGTGCCAGCAGTTTATCTCCGGGGATGAGTGAAAAACTGTTTTTT. Amino acids: CASSLSPGMSEKLFF. This chain links TRBV27 with TRBJ1-4; no definite D call. Trimming pared 0 bases from V and 7 bases from J, leaving 12 bases between. From germline, CDR1 is MNHEY and CDR2 SMNVEV (reference sequence). This CDR3 contains 15 residues. Combining the CDR3 with reference TRBV27 and TRBJ1-4 gives the whole variable domain EAQVTQNPRYLITVTGKKLTVTCSQNMNHEYMSWYRQDPGLGLRQIYYSMNVEVTDKGDVPEGYKVSRKEKRNFPLILESPSPNQTSLYFCASSLSPGMSEKLFFGSGTQLSVL.

Regarding this clone: The junction and the germline gene differ at one end; a read error may be behind it. V usage is TRBV20-1 and J usage is TRBJ1-3; D may be TRBD1 (5 bases). CDR1 is DFQATT and CDR2 is SNEGSKA in the germline V gene (reference sequence). The CDR3 covers 14 residues. CDR3 sequence (DNA): TGCAGTGCTAGTTTCGACAGCTCTCGAAACACCATATATTTT. Its protein is CSASFDSSRNTIYF.

V and J are TRBV18 and TRBJ2-1, with a weak D call TRBD2 (5 bases). Germline V CDR1 and CDR2: KGHSH, LQKENI. V was shortened by 0 bases and J by 5 bases, with 11 bases between the two germline ends. The CDR3 runs to 15 residues. Here the CDR3 DNA reads TGTGCCAGCTCACCACCGGGAGACTTGAACAATGAGCAGTTCTTC. It is translated as CASSPPGDLNNEQFF.

The V and J genes are TRBV6-4 and TRBJ1-2, with 8 nucleotides matching TRBD1. CDR1 MRHNA and CDR2 SNTAGT come from the germline V gene. Trimming at V came to 4 bases and at J to 1 base, leaving 5 bases not matched to a gene. This CDR3 region has 15 residues. CDR3 region: CASSASDRVNYGYTF. CDR3 nucleotides: TGTGCCAGCAGTGCCTCGGACAGGGTTAACTATGGCTACACCTTC.

The table lists this clone with a count of one. The chain couples TRBV6-1 to TRBJ1-3; D might be TRBD1 (5 bases). The CDR3 runs to 15 residues. Trimming stripped 4 bases from V and 2 bases from J, with 12 bases between. Germline CDR1 MNHNS, CDR2 SASEGT. For the CDR3, the DNA is TGTGCCAGCAGTGGCGGGGGGGGGACTGGAAACACCATATATTTT. Translated: CASSGGGGTGNTIYF.

This chain joins TRBV19 and TRBJ1-1; tentative D call: TRBD1 (5 bases). Trimming pared 4 bases from V and 3 bases from J, leaving 9 bases between. CDR3 length equals 13 residues. Per germline, CDR1 LNHDA and CDR2 SQIVND (reference sequence). The CDR3 region is CASSRQIYTEAFF. CDR3 sequence (DNA): TGTGCCAGTAGTAGACAGATCTACACTGAAGCTTTCTTT.

This clone occurred a few times. The chain carries TRBV5-1 and TRBJ2-6; 8 bases align to TRBD2. The germline CDR1 and CDR2 sequences are SGHRS and YFSETQ. The length of the CDR3 is 16 residues. Germline trimming cut 0 bases from V and 8 bases from J; bases unmatched to any gene: 7. The CDR3 spells CASSLVGGVLSNVLTF. The DNA for the CDR3 is TGCGCCAGCAGCTTGGTCGGGGGGGTATTGTCCAACGTCCTGACTTTC.

V and J are TRBV28 and TRBJ2-6, with 9 bases that match TRBD1. This CDR3 is 17 amino acids long. Germline CDR1 reads MDHEN; CDR2 reads SYDVKM. With 5 bases clipped from V and 3 bases from J, the junction kept 8 bases outside the gene matches. The CDR3 region is CASSGTGIFIGANVLTF. The CDR3 DNA follows: TGTGCCAGCAGTGGGACAGGGATATTCATTGGGGCCAACGTCCTGACTTTC.

This chain uses TRBV30 with TRBJ1-5; D gene uncertain. Per germline, CDR1 GTSNPN and CDR2 SVGIG (reference sequence). V dropped 4 bases and J dropped 2 bases, with 6 bases sitting between them. CDR3 size: 12 residues. CDR3 residues: CAWNGGNQPQHF. CDR3 DNA: TGTGCCTGGAACGGGGGCAATCAGCCCCAGCATTTT.

The chain joins TRBV30 to TRBJ2-2; 7 bases line up with TRBD2. CDR3 length: 14 residues. Trimming at V came to 8 bases and at J to 1 base, leaving 7 bases not matched to a gene. Germline values: CDR1 GTSNPN, CDR2 SVGIG (reference sequence). CDR3 residues: CARSSGRNTGELFF. The CDR3 DNA reads as TGTGCCCGATCTAGCGGCAGGAACACCGGGGAGCTGTTTTTT.